This T cell receptor beta chain was observed in a study of T cells after yellow fever vaccination. At the level of the study: Preparation of the low-cell-number fractions used SMART-Seq v4 Ultra Low Input. Study observations and caveats: Most primary-vaccination clones recurred post-booster (around 95% CD4, around 86% CD8).

With regard to this clonotype: What it binds is not known.

The authors made TCR cDNA by 5'RACE template switching, adding a universal primer site and UMIs. Each CDR3 protein gets one entry after TCRdb re-called the 5' RACE reads with MiXCR. The repertoire holds some 560,000 distinct CDR3 sequences, with around 17% as singletons. After removal of 3 bases from V and 4 bases from J, the junction contained 5 bases not matched to a gene. Germline CDR1 and CDR2: PRHDT and FYEKMQ (reference sequence). The CDR3 extends over 16 amino acids. The chain combines TRBV13 with TRBJ2-6; 8 nucleotides agree with TRBD1. The sequenced sample was PBMCs, obtained 5 to 6 days after the first yellow fever vaccination. This sequence originates from a man aged 18 to 29 who received the YFV17D yellow fever vaccine. In DNA form, the CDR3 reads TGTGCCAGCAGCTTCCGGACAGGGCCGGGGGCCAACGTCCTGACTTTC. Translated: CASSFRTGPGANVLTF. Drawing the rest from reference TRBV13 and TRBJ2-6, the complete variable domain is AAGVIQSPRHLIKEKRETATLKCYPIPRHDTVYWYQQGPGQDPQFLISFYEKMQSDKGSIPDRFSAQQFSDYHSELNMSSLELGDSALYFCASSFRTGPGANVLTFGAGSRLTVL.